This T cell receptor beta chain is from a study of cytomegalovirus exposure and HLA in healthy donors. J lost 6 bases, V lost 3 bases, and 13 bases had no gene match. CDR1 and CDR2 from the germline V gene are SGHRS and YFSETQ. The CDR3 spans 16 residues. About this clone: Its antigen remains unknown.

Study-level findings and limits: Some V segments, TRBV6-2 and TRBV6-3 among them, were indistinguishable and were therefore excluded. Presence/absence analyses treated sequencing depth as roughly uniform across donors.

Vbeta (60) and Jbeta (13) primers were used in the PCR. Generated by immunoSEQ multiplex PCR, the TCRdb table keeps only in-frame clones and is missing some. The table has about 63,000 clones, approximately 71% seen once; the top ten hold around 21%. Sequenced material: PBMCs. The V call is TRBV5-1, the J call TRBJ1-2, with 8 bases that match TRBD1. The clonotype comes from a woman in her forties in good health and CMV-seropositive. CDR3 DNA: TGCGCCAGCAGCTGGGGAGGGGCAGGGGGCTATGATGGCTACACCTTC. Amino acid sequence: CASSWGGAGGYDGYTF.